Shown below are 30 T cell receptor beta chains from a single sample sequenced in a study of radiation and T cells in renal cell carcinoma (dated by TCRdb to 2018 to 2020). The library relied on the immunoSEQ multiplex PCR assay. TCRdb obtained this table from immuneACCESS and retained in-frame rearrangements with V and J assigned. These tables miss some clones; where compared with another copy, unresolved V genes account for less than half of the shortfall, and the remainder is unexplained. The sample table lists tens of thousands of clones, 70% to 85% of them with a count of one. Jointly, the top ten make up roughly 6.8% of the sample. Per the publication, the time point label means: baseline pretreatment blood. Interpreted using the paper, the treatment or condition label stands for: 15 Gy SBRT to primary tumor, nephrectomy 4 weeks later. The sequencing used blood, collected from a patient whose treatment included radiotherapy and nephrectomy. The receptors were gathered from a man aged 55-75 years with renal cell carcinoma.

The chain combines TRBV28 with TRBJ1-2, with D possibly matching TRBD1 (5 bases). V was pared by 6 bases and J by 2 bases, with 13 bases between. The CDR3 runs 14 residues. Per germline, CDR1 MDHEN and CDR2 SYDVKM. The CDR3 region is CASSPMGENYGYTF. CDR3 DNA sequence: TGTGCCAGCAGCCCGATGGGGGAGAACTATGGCTACACCTTC.

The chain is built from TRBV5-1 and TRBJ1-2; 8 bases map to TRBD1. Germline CDR1 and CDR2: SGHRS and YFSETQ. The CDR3 spans 14 residues. The V segment lost 4 bases and the J segment 2 bases; nucleotides outside the gene matches: 4. CDR3 coding DNA: TGCGCCAGCAGCCGGACAGGGCGAAACTATGGCTACACCTTC. Translating it yields CASSRTGRNYGYTF.

The V gene is TRBV7-9, the J gene TRBJ1-2; 8 positions match TRBD1. J lost 5 bases, V lost 4 bases, and 9 bases had no gene match. Germline CDR1 reads SEHNR; CDR2 reads FQNEAQ (reference sequence). This CDR3 comprises 15 residues. Here the CDR3 DNA reads TGTGCCAGCAGCTCCCGGGACAGGAGGGGGTATGGCTACACCTTC. This encodes CASSSRDRRGYGYTF.

As to this clone: Being one base from a much bigger clone, this may be a read error. This chain uses TRBV5-6 with TRBJ1-1; D is uncertain. In germline, CDR1 is SGHDT, CDR2 YYEEEE. The CDR3 totals 13 residues. V lost 0 bases, J lost 4 bases, and 7 bases lay in between. The CDR3 spells CASSLVSGTEAFF. CDR3 coding DNA: TGTGCCAGCAGCTTGGTGTCAGGCACTGAAGCTTTCTTT.

The chain joins TRBV30 to TRBJ2-5; 8 positions agree with TRBD2. The V and J ends lost 0 bases and 5 bases, in that order; junction bases with no gene match: 5. Germline V gene sequence: CDR1 GTSNPN, CDR2 SVGIG (reference sequence). The CDR3 is 14 amino acids. The DNA for the CDR3 is TGTGCCTGGAGTGTTGGACTAGCTGGGGAGACCCAGTACTTC. Translating gives CAWSVGLAGETQYF.

This chain uses TRBV6-6 with TRBJ2-7; D is possibly TRBD2 (6 bases). This CDR3 spans 12 amino acids. From germline, CDR1 is MNHNY and CDR2 SVGAGI (reference sequence). V gave up 6 bases and J gave up 3 bases, with 9 bases separating them. The CDR3 loop reads CASSRDFYEQYF. The CDR3 DNA reads as TGTGCCAGCAGCCGGGACTTCTACGAGCAGTACTTC.

The chain employs TRBV15 and TRBJ1-1, with D hard to call. Trimming shortened V by 0 bases and J by 0 bases, and 8 bases separated the two germline ends. This CDR3 has 15 residues. Germline values: CDR1 LNHNV, CDR2 YYDKDF (reference sequence). The CDR3 DNA reads TGTGCCACCAGCAGAGATCGGTCAGTGAACACTGAAGCTTTCTTT. It codes for CATSRDRSVNTEAFF.

V usage is TRBV7-8 and J usage is TRBJ2-7, with TRBD2 matching 8 bases. CDR1 and CDR2 (germline): SGHVS, FQNEAQ. Trimming removed 5 bases from V and 2 bases from J; junction bases left unmatched: 11. The CDR3 sequence is 16 residues long. The CDR3 spells CASSRGGTSGTYEQYF. The CDR3 DNA is TGTGCCAGCAGCCGAGGAGGCACTAGCGGTACCTACGAGCAGTACTTC.

The chain is built from TRBV2 and TRBJ1-2; D is undetermined. Per the germline V gene, CDR1 is SNHLY and CDR2 is FYNNEI. The V and J ends lost 4 bases and 8 bases respectively, with 14 bases between them. The CDR3 has 13 amino acids. Here the CDR3 DNA reads TGTGCCAGCAGTGTTTCAACCGAATGGGGCTACACCTTC. It codes for CASSVSTEWGYTF.

The V and J genes are TRBV29-1 and TRBJ2-5, with TRBD1 matching 8 bases. The end of the DNA fits TRBJ2-7 better, so the J call may be wrong. CDR3 length equals 13 residues. CDR1 and CDR2 from the germline V gene are SQVTM and ANQGSEA. CDR3: CSVVSGQGYEQYF. The CDR3 bases are TGCAGCGTTGTCTCCGGACAGGGATACGAGCAGTACTTC.

The chain uses TRBV2 and TRBJ2-7, with D perhaps TRBD1 or TRBD2 (5 bases each). There are 15 residues in the CDR3. V was pared by 4 bases and J by 0 bases, with 13 bases between. CDR1 is SNHLY and CDR2 is FYNNEI in the germline V gene. The CDR3 DNA reads as TGTGCCAGCAGTGCTCTGGGACGGGCCTCCTACGAGCAGTACTTC. It specifies CASSALGRASYEQYF.

The gene calls are TRBV28 and TRBJ2-6, with TRBD1 as a possible D gene (5 bases). Germline CDR1 and CDR2: MDHEN and SYDVKM. This CDR3 spans 13 amino acids. The V and J ends lost 8 bases and 6 bases respectively, with 11 bases between them. Here the CDR3 reads CASVGPQANVLTF. The DNA for the CDR3 is TGTGCCAGCGTGGGGCCCCAGGCCAACGTCCTGACTTTC. Looking up the rest from reference TRBV28 and TRBJ2-6 gives the full variable domain: DVKVTQSSRYLVKRTGEKVFLECVQDMDHENMFWYRQDPGLGLRLIYFSYDVKMKEKGDIPEGYSVSREKKERFSLILESASTNQTSMYLCASVGPQANVLTFGAGSRLTVL.

This clone is a singleton in its sample. The chain couples TRBV19 to TRBJ2-1; 11 bases match TRBD2. With 7 bases clipped from V and 6 bases from J, the junction kept 11 bases outside the gene matches. Germline V gene lookup returns CDR1 LNHDA and CDR2 SQIVND (reference sequence). The CDR3 runs 16 residues. CDR3: CASTRLGLAETNEQFF. The CDR3 DNA sequence: TGTGCCAGTACCCGTTTGGGACTAGCGGAAACCAATGAGCAGTTCTTC.

The gene calls are TRBV18 and TRBJ2-5; 9 positions agree with TRBD1. CDR3 length: 16 amino acids. Trimming at V came to 2 bases and at J to 1 base, leaving 5 bases not matched to a gene. From germline, CDR1 is KGHSH and CDR2 LQKENI. The CDR3 reads CASSPSDRGPQETQYF. DNA for the CDR3: TGTGCCAGCTCACCATCGGACAGGGGACCCCAAGAGACCCAGTACTTC.

This chain connects TRBV27 to TRBJ1-5, with TRBD1 matching over 7 bases. Looked up from germline, CDR1 is MNHEY and CDR2 is SMNVEV (reference sequence). The length of the CDR3 is 12 residues. Trimming at V came to 8 bases and at J to 4 bases, leaving 2 bases not matched to a gene. The CDR3 loop reads CASWDSNQPQHF. CDR3 nucleotides: TGTGCCAGCTGGGACAGTAATCAGCCCCAGCATTTT.

This chain uses TRBV7-2 with TRBJ2-2; D is perhaps TRBD2 (5 bases). V lost 3 bases to trimming and J lost 7 bases, with 12 bases between them. Germline assignment: CDR1 SGHTA and CDR2 FQGNSA. The CDR3 spans 14 residues. Here the CDR3 DNA reads TGTGCCAGCAGCTTCGATTCCCGGGGCGGGGAGCTGTTTTTT. Translation gives CASSFDSRGGELFF.

The rearrangement joins TRBV5-8 to TRBJ2-3; TRBD1 agrees at 7 bases. Germline lookup yields CDR1 SGHTS and CDR2 YDEGEE. J gave up 2 bases and V 0 bases, and 6 bases lay outside the gene matches. The CDR3 is made up of 16 amino acids. Here the CDR3 DNA reads TGTGCCAGCAGCTTGGTACGACAGGGATTCACAGATACGCAGTATTTT. Its translation is CASSLVRQGFTDTQYF. Filled out from reference TRBV5-8 and TRBJ2-3, the complete variable domain reads EAGVTQSPTHLIKTRGQQATLRCSPISGHTSVYWYQQALGLGLQFLLWYDEGEERNRGNFPPRFSGRQFPNYSSELNVNALELEDSALYLCASSLVRQGFTDTQYFGPGTRLTVL.

V is TRBV7-8 and J is TRBJ1-2; D is possibly TRBD1 (5 bases). V lost 5 bases and J lost 6, with 16 bases in between. The CDR3 sequence is 14 residues long. CDR1 and CDR2 (germline): SGHVS, FQNEAQ. CDR3 sequence reads: CASSLRGSRDGYTF. CDR3 bases: TGTGCCAGCAGCCTAAGGGGCTCTAGGGATGGCTACACCTTC.

This clone was counted a few times. The chain is built from TRBV4-1 and TRBJ1-1; D remains unclear. V was cut by 1 base and J by 1 base, with 13 bases left in between. Germline loops: CDR1 MGHRA, CDR2 YSYEKL. There are 16 residues in the CDR3. CDR3 sequence: CASSQGPLVGNTEAFF. Here the CDR3 DNA reads TGCGCCAGCAGCCAAGGACCCCTAGTGGGGAACACTGAAGCTTTCTTT.

The genes are TRBV7-9 and TRBJ2-7, with 10 nucleotides matching TRBD2. Unmatched junction bases numbered 9, after V lost 4 bases and J lost 3 bases. CDR3 length: 16 amino acids. The germline V gene has CDR1 SEHNR and CDR2 FQNEAQ (reference sequence). The CDR3 sequence is CASSSETSGDFYEQYF. The CDR3 DNA follows: TGTGCCAGCAGCTCTGAAACTAGCGGGGATTTCTACGAGCAGTACTTC.

This clone was seen a single time. The rearrangement links TRBV18 to TRBJ1-1; D perhaps matches TRBD1 (6 bases). The CDR3 is 14 amino acids. Germline V gives CDR1 KGHSH, CDR2 LQKENI. V was pared by 6 bases and J by 3 bases, with 14 bases between. Here the CDR3 DNA reads TGTGCCAGCTCTCCTCGGGGGGCGGACACTGAAGCTTTCTTT. Amino acid sequence: CASSPRGADTEAFF.

The chain has TRBV30 and TRBJ2-1; the match to TRBD1 covers 11 bases. Germline CDR1 GTSNPN, CDR2 SVGIG (reference sequence). The CDR3 totals 14 residues. J was trimmed by 8 bases and V by 4 bases; bases with no gene match: 7. The CDR3 sequence: CAWTDRGLTYEQFF. The CDR3 DNA reads as TGTGCCTGGACGGACAGGGGGCTTACGTATGAGCAGTTCTTC.

The chain carries TRBV7-9 and TRBJ1-4; a possible D gene is TRBD1 (5 bases). Trimming removed 3 bases from V and 5 bases from J, with 10 bases in between. Germline V gene sequence: CDR1 SEHNR, CDR2 FQNEAQ (reference sequence). The CDR3 totals 14 residues. This chain's CDR3 is CASSFTGANEKLFF. In nucleotides, the CDR3 is TGTGCCAGCAGCTTCACTGGGGCAAATGAAAAACTGTTTTTT.

The rearrangement links TRBV29-1 to TRBJ2-2; no clear D. This CDR3 has 13 residues. The germline CDR1 and CDR2 sequences are SQVTM and ANQGSEA. The V and J ends lost 4 bases and 0 bases respectively, with 6 bases between them. The CDR3 spells CSVAASNTGELFF. DNA of the CDR3: TGCAGCGTTGCGGCATCGAACACCGGGGAGCTGTTTTTT.

This clone occurred a few times. This chain connects TRBV5-1 to TRBJ2-1, with unresolved D. V lost 7 bases to trimming and J lost 8 bases, with 16 bases between them. Germline V CDR1 and CDR2: SGHRS, YFSETQ. The CDR3 runs 13 residues. The CDR3 DNA follows: TGCGCCAGCGGCCTCCCCAGTTTGGATGAGCAGTTCTTC. Translated, it gives CASGLPSLDEQFF.

With regard to this clone: Other DNA sequences from this sample encode an identical CDR3 as well. The chain has TRBV28 and TRBJ2-7; D is unresolved. Trimming took 3 bases from V and 3 from J, leaving 9 bases between them. The germline V gene has CDR1 MDHEN and CDR2 SYDVKM. This CDR3 is built from 13 residues. CDR3 region: CASSFPQDYEQYF. In DNA, the CDR3 is TGTGCCAGCAGTTTTCCGCAGGACTACGAGCAGTACTTC.

The chain combines TRBV7-8 with TRBJ2-1; D could derive from TRBD1 or TRBD2 (6 bases each). Germline CDR1 and CDR2: SGHVS and FQNEAQ. The CDR3 consists of 19 residues. V lost 1 base and J 1 base, leaving 20 bases between the germline ends. The chain's CDR3 is CASSLGSPGSGASYNEQFF. The CDR3 nucleotides are TGTGCCAGCAGCTTAGGGTCCCCCGGATCGGGGGCGTCCTACAATGAGCAGTTCTTC.

The chain employs TRBV11-2 and TRBJ2-7, with D possibly matching TRBD1 (5 bases). Germline V CDR1 and CDR2: SGHAT, FQNNGV. The CDR3 length is 12 residues. V was cut by 5 bases and J by 3 bases, with 8 bases left in between. The CDR3 DNA sequence: TGTGCCAGCAGCGGTACAGGCTACGAGCAGTACTTC. Translated: CASSGTGYEQYF. Supplemented by reference TRBV11-2 and TRBJ2-7, the full variable domain reads EAGVAQSPRYKIIEKRQSVAFWCNPISGHATLYWYQQILGQGPKLLIQFQNNGVVDDSQLPKDRFSAERLKGVDSTLKIQPAKLEDSAVYLCASSGTGYEQYFGPGTRLTVT.

This sequence joins TRBV15 and TRBJ2-5, with D tentatively TRBD2 (5 bases). The CDR3 is 17 amino acids. Trimming took off 0 bases at V and 1 base at J, with 15 bases between the two ends. Germline values: CDR1 LNHNV, CDR2 YYDKDF (reference sequence). This chain's CDR3 is CATSRDSRGGFQETQYF. The CDR3, as DNA: TGTGCCACCAGCAGAGATTCCCGGGGTGGGTTCCAAGAGACCCAGTACTTC.

This clone was seen a handful of times. The chain combines TRBV18 with TRBJ2-2; D is possibly TRBD1 or TRBD2 (5 bases each). Between the trimmed V and J ends, which lost 6 bases and 1 base, there was a span of 12 bases. CDR1 is KGHSH, CDR2 LQKENI, per germline. The CDR3 runs 15 residues. The CDR3 loop is CASSHRDGNTGELFF. CDR3 nucleotide sequence: TGTGCCAGCTCTCACCGGGACGGGAACACCGGGGAGCTGTTTTTT.